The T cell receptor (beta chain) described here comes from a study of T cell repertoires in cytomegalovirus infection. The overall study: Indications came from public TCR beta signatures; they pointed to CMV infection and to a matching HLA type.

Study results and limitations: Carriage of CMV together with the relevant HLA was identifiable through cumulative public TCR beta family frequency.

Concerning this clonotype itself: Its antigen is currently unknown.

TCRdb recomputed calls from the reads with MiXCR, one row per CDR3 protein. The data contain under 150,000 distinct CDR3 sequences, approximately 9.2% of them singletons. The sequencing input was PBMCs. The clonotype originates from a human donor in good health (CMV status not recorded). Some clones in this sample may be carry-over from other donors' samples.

The CDR3 protein is CASSLSPPGGGADEQFF. The CDR3 DNA follows: TGTGCCAGCAGTTTATCCCCTCCGGGCGGGGGGGCCGATGAGCAGTTCTTC. J is TRBJ2-1 and V is TRBV28; 9 bases are shared with TRBD2. The V gene end was trimmed by 1 base and the J gene end by 8 bases; junction bases not matched to a gene: 12. Germline CDR1 reads MDHEN; CDR2 reads SYDVKM. The CDR3 runs 17 residues.